The clone carrying this TCR beta chain was counted between two and nine times. Its specificity is unknown. V was clipped by 5 bases and J by 12 bases; unmatched bases: 7. CDR3 size: 12 residues. The sample belongs to a study of CD8 T cells in ankylosing spondylitis. Findings and limits, study-wide: Reports of some motif variants in reactive arthritis synovial fluid and blood predate this one.

One entry per CDR3 protein results from TCRdb running MiXCR on the 5' RACE reads. Of about 200,000 distinct CDR3 sequences in the sample, 10% to 15% were seen once. This sequence originates from a male donor with ankylosing spondylitis or in good health (not recorded which). V and J are TRBV12-3 or TRBV12-4 and TRBJ2-1; TRBD2 agrees at 7 bases. Sequenced: blood, either unsorted or a sorted T cell fraction (not recorded which). CDR3 DNA sequence: TGTGCCAGCAGTCCTCGGGAGGTGGGGCAGTTCTTC. This sequence encodes CASSPREVGQFF.